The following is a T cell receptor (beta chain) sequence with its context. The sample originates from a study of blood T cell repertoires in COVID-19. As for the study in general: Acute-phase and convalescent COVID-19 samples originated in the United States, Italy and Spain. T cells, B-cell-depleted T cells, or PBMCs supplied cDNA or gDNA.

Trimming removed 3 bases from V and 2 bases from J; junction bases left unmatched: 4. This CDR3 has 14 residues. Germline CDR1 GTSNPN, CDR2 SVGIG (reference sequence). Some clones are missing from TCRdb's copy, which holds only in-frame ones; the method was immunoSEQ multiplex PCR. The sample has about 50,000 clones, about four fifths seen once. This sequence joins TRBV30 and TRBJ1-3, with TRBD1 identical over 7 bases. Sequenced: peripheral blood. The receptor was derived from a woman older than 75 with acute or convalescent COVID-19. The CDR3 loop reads CAWRAGGTGNTIYF. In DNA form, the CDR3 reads TGTGCCTGGAGGGCAGGGGGTACTGGAAACACCATATATTTT. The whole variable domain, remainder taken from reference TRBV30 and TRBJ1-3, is SQTIHQWPATLVQPVGSPLSLECTVEGTSNPNLYWYRQAAGRGLQLLFYSVGIGQISSEVPQNLSASRPQDRQFILSSKKLLLSDSGFYLCAWRAGGTGNTIYFGEGSWLTVV.